The 18 T cell receptor beta chains listed next were all sequenced from one sample in a study of T cells expressing NK-cell markers. After re-calling the 5' RACE reads, TCRdb lists one entry per CDR3 protein, DNA absent. The sample's table shows about 260,000 distinct CDR3 sequences. The specimen sequenced was blood T cells: a sorted CD56 or NKG2C T cell subset, CD4+ or CD8+ T cells, or bulk PBMC T cells (not recorded which). Receptors originate from a man between 18 and 29 years old in good health.

The chain couples TRBV15 to TRBJ1-2; TCRdb proposes TRBD1, but this gene call is untestable without DNA. The CDR3 covers 13 residues. Germline CDR1 reads LNHNV; CDR2 reads YYDKDF (reference sequence). This chain's CDR3 is CATRLQGVYGYTF.

The chain combines TRBV6-5 with TRBJ2-6; lacking DNA, the TRBD2 call made by TCRdb goes unchecked. Germline CDR1 is MNHEY and CDR2 is SVGAGI. CDR3 size: 18 residues. This CDR3 reads CASSYSGAGLGGANVLTF.

The chain couples TRBV29-1 to TRBJ2-3; TCRdb lists TRBD2, though no DNA is available to test this call. The CDR3 runs to 16 residues. Germline lookup yields CDR1 SQVTM and CDR2 ANQGSEA. CDR3 sequence reads: CSVELGLAVSTDTQYF.

The chain uses TRBV19 and TRBJ1-3. The CDR3 is 14 residues long. CDR1 is LNHDA, CDR2 SQIVND, per germline (reference sequence). This CDR3 is CASRGPGKGNTIYF.

The V and J genes are TRBV9 and TRBJ2-3; TCRdb designates TRBD1, a call that cannot be tested without DNA. The CDR3 has 13 amino acids. CDR1 and CDR2 (germline): SGDLS, YYNGEE. The CDR3 sequence: CASNGAVTDTQYF. The entire variable domain, with the rest obtained from reference TRBV9 and TRBJ2-3, is as follows: DSGVTQTPKHLITATGQRVTLRCSPRSGDLSVYWYQQSLDQGLQFLIQYYNGEERAKGNILERFSAQQFPDLHSELNLSSLELGDSALYFCASNGAVTDTQYFGPGTRLTVL.

The chain couples TRBV6-1 to TRBJ2-5; TCRdb picks TRBD1, but there is no DNA to check that call. This CDR3 is built from 14 residues. Germline lookup yields CDR1 MNHNS and CDR2 SASEGT. The CDR3 loop is CASRLPGAGETQYF.

The chain carries TRBV4-1 and TRBJ2-1; TCRdb indicates TRBD2, and absent DNA this call remains unverified. The germline CDR1 and CDR2 sequences are MGHRA and YSYEKL. The CDR3 length is 17 residues. CDR3 region: CASSRGLAVPPYNEQFF.

The chain recombines TRBV12-3 or TRBV12-4 with TRBJ2-3; TCRdb calls TRBD2, which cannot be checked without DNA. There are 14 residues in the CDR3. The CDR3 here is CASRLAGGSDTQYF.

The chain uses TRBV9 and TRBJ2-5; no DNA is available, so the TRBD2 call from TCRdb remains unchecked. Germline V CDR1 and CDR2: SGDLS, YYNGEE. This CDR3 contains 15 residues. The CDR3 is CASSIGLAGVETQYF.

CDR3: CASRPGTNAGQPQHF. This rearrangement joins TRBV6-1 to TRBJ1-5; TCRdb returns TRBD1, unconfirmable since there is no DNA. The CDR3 consists of 15 residues. Germline V CDR1 and CDR2: MNHNS, SASEGT.

The genes are TRBV5-1 and TRBJ1-4; TCRdb lists TRBD1, though no DNA is available to test this call. Germline V gives CDR1 SGHRS, CDR2 YFSETQ. This CDR3 spans 15 amino acids. CDR3 region: CASSVGTGENEKLFF.

The genes are TRBV5-1 and TRBJ2-5; there is no DNA to check the TCRdb D call of TRBD1. This CDR3 spans 19 amino acids. In germline, CDR1 is SGHRS, CDR2 YFSETQ. The CDR3 sequence is CASSLGPRPGTGPRETQYF.

The V gene is TRBV6-1, the J gene TRBJ2-1. CDR3 length: 14 amino acids. Germline V gene data show CDR1 as MNHNS and CDR2 as SASEGT. The CDR3 reads CASSEGSIYNEQFF.

This rearrangement joins TRBV5-1 to TRBJ2-1; TCRdb's D call, TRBD1, is unchecked because there is no DNA. This CDR3 contains 14 residues. Germline V gene data show CDR1 as SGHRS and CDR2 as YFSETQ. This CDR3 reads CASSGALDSNEQFF.

This chain joins TRBV20-1 and TRBJ2-7; TCRdb names TRBD1, which stays unverified in the absence of DNA. The germline V gene has CDR1 DFQATT and CDR2 SNEGSKA (reference sequence). The CDR3 sequence is 12 residues long. The CDR3: CSAEDNANEQYF.

The chain employs TRBV12-3 or TRBV12-4 and TRBJ1-3; TCRdb gives TRBD1 as the D gene, but with no DNA this cannot be confirmed. The CDR3 spans 13 residues. Here the CDR3 reads CASSHGQGNTIYF.

The rearrangement joins TRBV10-3 to TRBJ2-1; the TCRdb call, TRBD1, lacks DNA for checking. CDR1 and CDR2 from the germline V gene are ENHRY and SYGVKD. The CDR3 runs to 15 residues. CDR3 sequence: CAISADRQKADEQFF.

The V and J genes are TRBV6-5 and TRBJ2-1; no DNA is available, so the TRBD2 call from TCRdb remains unchecked. The CDR3 has 19 residues. The germline V gene encodes CDR1 MNHEY and CDR2 SVGAGI. The CDR3 loop is CASSYSRSSGLSSYNEQFF.